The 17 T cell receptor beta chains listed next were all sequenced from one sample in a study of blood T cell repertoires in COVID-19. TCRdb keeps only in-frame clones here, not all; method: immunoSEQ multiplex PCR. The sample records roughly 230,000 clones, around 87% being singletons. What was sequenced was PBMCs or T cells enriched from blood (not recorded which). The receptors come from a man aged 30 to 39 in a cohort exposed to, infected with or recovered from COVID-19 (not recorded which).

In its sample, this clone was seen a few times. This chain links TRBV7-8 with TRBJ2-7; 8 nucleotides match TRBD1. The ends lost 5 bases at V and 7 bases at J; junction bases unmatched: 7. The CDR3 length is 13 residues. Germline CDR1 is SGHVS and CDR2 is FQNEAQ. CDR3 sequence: CASSKDREAEQYF. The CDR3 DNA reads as TGTGCCAGCAGCAAGGACAGGGAGGCTGAGCAGTACTTC.

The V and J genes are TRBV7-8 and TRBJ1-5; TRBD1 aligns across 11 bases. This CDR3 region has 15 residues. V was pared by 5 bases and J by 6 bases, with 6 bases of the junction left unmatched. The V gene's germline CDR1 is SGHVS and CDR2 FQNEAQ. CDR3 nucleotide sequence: TGTGCCAGCAGCGACGGACAGGGGGCTGGTCAGCCCCAGCATTTT. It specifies CASSDGQGAGQPQHF.

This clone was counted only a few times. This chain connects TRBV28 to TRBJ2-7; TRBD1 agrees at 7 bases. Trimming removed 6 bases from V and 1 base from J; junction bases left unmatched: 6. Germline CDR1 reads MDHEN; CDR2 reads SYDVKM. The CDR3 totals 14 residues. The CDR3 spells CASSLQGPSYEQYF. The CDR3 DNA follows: TGTGCCAGCAGCCTACAGGGGCCTTCCTACGAGCAGTACTTC. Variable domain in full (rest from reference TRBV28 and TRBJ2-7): DVKVTQSSRYLVKRTGEKVFLECVQDMDHENMFWYRQDPGLGLRLIYFSYDVKMKEKGDIPEGYSVSREKKERFSLILESASTNQTSMYLCASSLQGPSYEQYFGPGTRLTVT.

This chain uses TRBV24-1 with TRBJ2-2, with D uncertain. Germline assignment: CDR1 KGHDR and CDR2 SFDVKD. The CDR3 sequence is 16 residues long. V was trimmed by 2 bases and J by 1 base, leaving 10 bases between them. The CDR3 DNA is TGTGCCACCAGTGATTCGACACCACTGAACACCGGGGAGCTGTTTTTT. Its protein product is CATSDSTPLNTGELFF.

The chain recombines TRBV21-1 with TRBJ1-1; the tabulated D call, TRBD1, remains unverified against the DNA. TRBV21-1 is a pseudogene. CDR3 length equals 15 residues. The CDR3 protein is CASSKEDHQGTEAFF. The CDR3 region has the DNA TGTGCCAGCAGCAAAGAGGACCATCAGGGCACTGAAGCTTTCTTT.

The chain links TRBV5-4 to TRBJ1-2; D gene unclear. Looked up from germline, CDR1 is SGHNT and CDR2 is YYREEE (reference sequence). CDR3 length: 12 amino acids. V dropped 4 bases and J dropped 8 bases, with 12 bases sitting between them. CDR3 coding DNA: TGTGCCAGCAGCCGGGAAGCGCGGGGCTACACCTTC. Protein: CASSREARGYTF.

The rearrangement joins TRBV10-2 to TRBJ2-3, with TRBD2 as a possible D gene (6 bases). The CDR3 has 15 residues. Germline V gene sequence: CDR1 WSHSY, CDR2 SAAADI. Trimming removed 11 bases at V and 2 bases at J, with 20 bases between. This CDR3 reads CARHQGGKDTDTQYF. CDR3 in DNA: TGCGCCCGTCACCAGGGAGGCAAAGACACAGATACGCAGTATTTT.

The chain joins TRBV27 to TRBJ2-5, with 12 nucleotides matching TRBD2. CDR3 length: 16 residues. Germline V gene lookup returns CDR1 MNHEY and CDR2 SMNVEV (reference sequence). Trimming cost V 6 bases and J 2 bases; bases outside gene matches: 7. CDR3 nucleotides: TGTGCCAGCAGCCGCTACGGGACTAGCGGGCAAGAGACCCAGTACTTC. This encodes CASSRYGTSGQETQYF.

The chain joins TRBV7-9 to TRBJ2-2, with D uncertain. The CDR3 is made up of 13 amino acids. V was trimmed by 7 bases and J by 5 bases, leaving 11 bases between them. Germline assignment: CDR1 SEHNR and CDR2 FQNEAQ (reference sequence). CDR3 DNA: TGTGCCAGCACCTATGTCAGTACCGGGGAGCTGTTTTTT. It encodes CASTYVSTGELFF.

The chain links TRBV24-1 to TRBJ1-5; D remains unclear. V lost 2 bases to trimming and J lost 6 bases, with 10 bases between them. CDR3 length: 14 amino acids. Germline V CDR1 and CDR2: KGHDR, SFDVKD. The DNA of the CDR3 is TGTGCCACCAGTGATTCGAGGGTGGGTCAGCCCCAGCATTTT. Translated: CATSDSRVGQPQHF.

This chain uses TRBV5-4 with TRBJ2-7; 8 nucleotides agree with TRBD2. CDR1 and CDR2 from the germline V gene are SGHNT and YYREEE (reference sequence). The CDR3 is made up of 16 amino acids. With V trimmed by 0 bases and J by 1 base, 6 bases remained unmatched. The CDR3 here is CASSLASTSVSYEQYF. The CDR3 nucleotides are TGTGCCAGCAGCTTGGCCTCGACTAGCGTGTCCTACGAGCAGTACTTC.

Here the CDR3 reads CASSFFQTSGSSYNEQFF. CDR3 nucleotides: TGCGCCAGCAGCTTCTTTCAGACTAGCGGGAGCTCCTACAATGAGCAGTTCTTC. The V and J genes are TRBV5-1 and TRBJ2-1, with TRBD2 identical over 12 bases. CDR1 SGHRS and CDR2 YFSETQ come from the germline V gene. Trimming at V came to 2 bases and at J to 0 bases, leaving 6 bases not matched to a gene. The CDR3 totals 18 residues.

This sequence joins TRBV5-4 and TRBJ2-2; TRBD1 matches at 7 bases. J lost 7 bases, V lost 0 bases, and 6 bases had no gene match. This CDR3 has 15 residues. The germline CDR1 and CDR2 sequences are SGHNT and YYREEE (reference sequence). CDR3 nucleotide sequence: TGTGCCAGCAGCTTGGGACAGGGTTTACTCGGGGAGCTGTTTTTT. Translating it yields CASSLGQGLLGELFF.

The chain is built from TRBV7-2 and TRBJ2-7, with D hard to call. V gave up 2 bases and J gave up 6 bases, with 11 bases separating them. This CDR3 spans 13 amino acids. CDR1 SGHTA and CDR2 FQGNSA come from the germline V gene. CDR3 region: CASSLSPAIEQYF. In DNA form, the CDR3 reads TGTGCCAGCAGCTTAAGCCCCGCTATCGAGCAGTACTTC.

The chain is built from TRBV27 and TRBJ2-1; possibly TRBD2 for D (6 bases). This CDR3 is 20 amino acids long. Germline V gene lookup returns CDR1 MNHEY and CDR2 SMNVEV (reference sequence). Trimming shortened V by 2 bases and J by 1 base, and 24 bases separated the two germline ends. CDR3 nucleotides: TGTGCCAGCAGTTTAGGAGAGCAGGGAGGTGTTCGAAGGTCCTACAATGAGCAGTTCTTC. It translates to CASSLGEQGGVRRSYNEQFF.

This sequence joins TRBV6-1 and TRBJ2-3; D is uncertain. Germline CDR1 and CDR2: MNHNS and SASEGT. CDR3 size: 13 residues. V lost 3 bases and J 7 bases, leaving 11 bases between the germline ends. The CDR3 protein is CASSDTSVNTQYF. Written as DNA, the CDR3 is TGTGCCAGCAGTGATACATCAGTAAATACGCAGTATTTT.

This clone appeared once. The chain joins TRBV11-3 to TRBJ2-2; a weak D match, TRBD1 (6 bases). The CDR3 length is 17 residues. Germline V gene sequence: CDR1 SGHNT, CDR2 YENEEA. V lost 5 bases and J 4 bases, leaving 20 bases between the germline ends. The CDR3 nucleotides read TGTGCCAGCAGCCCCACCGACAGGCTCTTCGGCACCGGGGAGCTGTTTTTT. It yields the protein CASSPTDRLFGTGELFF.